This note documents a single TCR beta chain sequence. Using immunoSEQ multiplex PCR, the repertoire was profiled, and TCRdb retains in-frame clones only, with some absent. The sample shows about 27,000 clones, about 80% of them seen only once. The source of the sample is a study of blood T cell repertoires in COVID-19. Germline-derived CDR1 and CDR2 are SNHLY and FYNNEI. The CDR3 is made up of 12 amino acids. The J segment lost 17 bases and the V segment lost 4 bases, leaving 9 bases of the junction unmatched. The genes are TRBV2 and TRBJ2-2; TRBD1 aligns across 8 bases. The source of this sequence is a man aged 70-80 years with acute or convalescent COVID-19. The sample consisted of peripheral blood. This chain's CDR3 is CASSGDRSIPFF. For the CDR3, the DNA is TGTGCCAGCAGTGGGGACAGGTCTATTCCATTTTTT.